This T cell receptor (beta chain) is drawn from a study of control samples from healthy donors and cancer patients. Repertoires were generated with immunoSEQ multiplex PCR, while TCRdb's copy carries only in-frame clones and drops some. The sample includes approximately 63,000 clones, 75% to 85% of them seen just once. Germline assignment: CDR1 SEHNR and CDR2 FQNEAQ (reference sequence). The V end lost 1 base, the J end lost 0 bases, and 10 bases lay between the germline ends. There are 16 residues in the CDR3. Sequenced input: blood. This clonotype originated in a man aged 35-49 years in good health. The rearrangement joins TRBV7-9 to TRBJ2-1; D remains ambiguous. The chain's CDR3 is CASSLGLQSSYNEQFF. CDR3 coding DNA: TGTGCCAGCAGCTTAGGTCTGCAGAGCTCCTACAATGAGCAGTTCTTC.